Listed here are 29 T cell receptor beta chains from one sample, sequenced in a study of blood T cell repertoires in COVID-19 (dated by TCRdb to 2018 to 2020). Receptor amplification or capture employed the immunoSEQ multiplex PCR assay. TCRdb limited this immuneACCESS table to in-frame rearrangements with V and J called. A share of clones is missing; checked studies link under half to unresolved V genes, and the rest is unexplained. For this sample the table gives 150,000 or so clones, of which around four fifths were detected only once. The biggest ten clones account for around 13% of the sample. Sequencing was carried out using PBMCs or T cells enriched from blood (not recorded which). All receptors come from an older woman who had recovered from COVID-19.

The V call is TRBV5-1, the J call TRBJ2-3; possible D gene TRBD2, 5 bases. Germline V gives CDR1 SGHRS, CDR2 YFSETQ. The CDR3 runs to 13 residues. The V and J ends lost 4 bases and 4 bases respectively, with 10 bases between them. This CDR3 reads CASSNLAADTQYF. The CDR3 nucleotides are TGCGCCAGCAGCAACCTAGCAGCAGATACGCAGTATTTT.

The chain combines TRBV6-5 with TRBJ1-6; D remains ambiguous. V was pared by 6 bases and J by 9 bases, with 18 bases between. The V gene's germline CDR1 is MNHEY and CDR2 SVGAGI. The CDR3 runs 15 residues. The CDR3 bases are TGTGCCAGCAGAGAGATTAGAGGAAACGGTTCACCCCTCCACTTT. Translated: CASREIRGNGSPLHF.

The CDR3 nucleotides are TGTGCCTGGAGTATAGGGGGCGGCACCGGGGAGCTGTTTTTT. It yields the protein CAWSIGGGTGELFF. The J gene is TRBJ2-2, the V gene TRBV30; 7 bases align to TRBD1. In germline, CDR1 is GTSNPN, CDR2 SVGIG (reference sequence). V was clipped by 2 bases and J by 4 bases; unmatched bases: 4. CDR3 length equals 14 residues.

Written as DNA, the CDR3 is TGTGCCAGCAGCTCTAGGCTAGGTTCTGGAAACACCATATATTTT. Protein product: CASSSRLGSGNTIYF. The chain is built from TRBV7-2 and TRBJ1-3; D unresolved. Germline loops: CDR1 SGHTA, CDR2 FQGNSA. V was pared by 4 bases and J by 1 base, with 11 bases between. There are 15 residues in the CDR3.

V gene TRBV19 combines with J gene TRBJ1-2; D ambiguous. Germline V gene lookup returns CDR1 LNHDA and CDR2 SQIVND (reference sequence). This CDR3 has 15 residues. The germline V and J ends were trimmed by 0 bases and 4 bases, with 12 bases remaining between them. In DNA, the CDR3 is TGTGCCAGTAGTATAGAGGCAGACTCGGCCTATGGCTACACCTTC. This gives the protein CASSIEADSAYGYTF.

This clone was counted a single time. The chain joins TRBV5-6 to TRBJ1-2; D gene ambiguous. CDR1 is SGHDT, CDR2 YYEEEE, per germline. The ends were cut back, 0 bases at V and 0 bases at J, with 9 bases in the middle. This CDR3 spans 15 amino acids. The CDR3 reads CASSLALGTNYGYTF. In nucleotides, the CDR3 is TGTGCCAGCAGCTTGGCTCTAGGAACTAACTATGGCTACACCTTC.

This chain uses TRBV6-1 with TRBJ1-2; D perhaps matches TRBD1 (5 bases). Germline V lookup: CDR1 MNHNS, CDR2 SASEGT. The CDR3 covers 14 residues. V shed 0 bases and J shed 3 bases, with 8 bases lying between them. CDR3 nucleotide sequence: TGTGCCAGCAGTGAAGCGCAGGGATACTATGGCTACACCTTC. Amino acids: CASSEAQGYYGYTF.

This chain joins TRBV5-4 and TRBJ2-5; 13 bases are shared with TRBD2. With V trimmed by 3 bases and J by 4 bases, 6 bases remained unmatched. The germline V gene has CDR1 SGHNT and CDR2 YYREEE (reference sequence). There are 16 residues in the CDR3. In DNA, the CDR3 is TGTGCCAGCAGCTACCCCGGGACTAGCGGGGCAGAGACCCAGTACTTC. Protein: CASSYPGTSGAETQYF.

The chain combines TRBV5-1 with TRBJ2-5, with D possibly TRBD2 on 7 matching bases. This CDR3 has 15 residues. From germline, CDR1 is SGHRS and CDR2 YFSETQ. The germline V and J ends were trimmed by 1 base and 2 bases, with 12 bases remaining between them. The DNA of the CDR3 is TGCGCCAGCAGCTTGCAACGGGGGGCGCAAGAGACCCAGTACTTC. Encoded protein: CASSLQRGAQETQYF.

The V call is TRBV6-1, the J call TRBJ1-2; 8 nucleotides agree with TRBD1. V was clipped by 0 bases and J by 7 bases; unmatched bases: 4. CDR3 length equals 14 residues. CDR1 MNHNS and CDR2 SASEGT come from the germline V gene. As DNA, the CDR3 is TGTGCCAGCAGTGAAGCGGGTACAGGGGGTGGCTACACCTTC. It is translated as CASSEAGTGGGYTF.

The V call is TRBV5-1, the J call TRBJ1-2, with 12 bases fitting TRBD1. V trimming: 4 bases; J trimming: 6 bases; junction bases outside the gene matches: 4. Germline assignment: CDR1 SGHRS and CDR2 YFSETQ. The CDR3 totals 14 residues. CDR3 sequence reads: CASSGDRGLDGYTF. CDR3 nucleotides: TGCGCCAGCAGCGGGGACAGGGGGCTCGATGGCTACACCTTC.

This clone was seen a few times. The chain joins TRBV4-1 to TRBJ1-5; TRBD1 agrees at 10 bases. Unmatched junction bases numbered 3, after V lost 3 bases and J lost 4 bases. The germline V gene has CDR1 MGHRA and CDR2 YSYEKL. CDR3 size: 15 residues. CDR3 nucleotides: TGCGCCAGCAGCCATTCGGGACAGGGGAATCAGCCCCAGCATTTT. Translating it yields CASSHSGQGNQPQHF.

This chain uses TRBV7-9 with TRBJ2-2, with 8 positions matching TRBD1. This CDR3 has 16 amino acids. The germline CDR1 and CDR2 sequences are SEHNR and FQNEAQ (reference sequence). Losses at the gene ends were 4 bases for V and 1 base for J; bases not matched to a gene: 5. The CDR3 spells CASSSDRVRNTGELFF. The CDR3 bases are TGTGCCAGCAGCTCGGACAGGGTTCGGAACACCGGGGAGCTGTTTTTT.

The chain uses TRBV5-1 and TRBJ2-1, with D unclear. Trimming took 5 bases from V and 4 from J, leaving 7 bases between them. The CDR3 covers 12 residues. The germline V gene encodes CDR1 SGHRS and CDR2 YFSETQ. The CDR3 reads CASSSYYNEQFF. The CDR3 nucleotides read TGCGCCAGCAGTTCCTATTACAATGAGCAGTTCTTC. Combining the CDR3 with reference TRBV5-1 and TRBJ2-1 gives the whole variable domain KAGVTQTPRYLIKTRGQQVTLSCSPISGHRSVSWYQQTPGQGLQFLFEYFSETQRNKGNFPGRFSGRQFSNSRSEMNVSTLELGDSALYLCASSSYYNEQFFGPGTRLTVL.

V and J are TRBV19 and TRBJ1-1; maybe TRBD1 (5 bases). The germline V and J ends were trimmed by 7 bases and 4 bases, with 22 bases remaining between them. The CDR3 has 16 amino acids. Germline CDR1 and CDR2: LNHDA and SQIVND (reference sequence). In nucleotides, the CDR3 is TGTGCCAGTAAGGCGGGGCTCCCCCCCCAGGGCACTGAAGCTTTCTTT. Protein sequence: CASKAGLPPQGTEAFF.

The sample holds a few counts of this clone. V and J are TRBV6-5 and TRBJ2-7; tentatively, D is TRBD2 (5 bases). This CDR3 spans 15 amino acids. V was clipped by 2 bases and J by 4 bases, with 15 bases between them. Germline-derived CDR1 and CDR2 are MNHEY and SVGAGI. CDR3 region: CASSYDGRRGYEQYF. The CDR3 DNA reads TGTGCCAGCAGTTACGACGGCCGACGGGGTTACGAGCAGTACTTC.

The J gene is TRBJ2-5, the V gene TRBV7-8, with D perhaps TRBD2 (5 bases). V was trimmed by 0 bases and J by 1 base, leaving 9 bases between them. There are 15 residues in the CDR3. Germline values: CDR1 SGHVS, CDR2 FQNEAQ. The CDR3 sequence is CASSLASTIQETQYF. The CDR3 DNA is TGTGCCAGCAGCTTAGCATCGACTATCCAAGAGACCCAGTACTTC.

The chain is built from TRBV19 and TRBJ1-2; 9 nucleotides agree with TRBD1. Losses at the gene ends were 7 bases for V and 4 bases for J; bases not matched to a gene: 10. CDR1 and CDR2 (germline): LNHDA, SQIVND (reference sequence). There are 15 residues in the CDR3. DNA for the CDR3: TGTGCCAGTACCCCCGGGGGGGACAGGGTCTATGGCTACACCTTC. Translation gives CASTPGGDRVYGYTF.

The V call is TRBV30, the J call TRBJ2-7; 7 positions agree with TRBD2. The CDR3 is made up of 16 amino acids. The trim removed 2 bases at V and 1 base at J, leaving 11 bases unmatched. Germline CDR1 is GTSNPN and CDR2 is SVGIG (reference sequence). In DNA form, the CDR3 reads TGTGCCTGGAGTCGTCACAAAACCGGGAGGTCCTACGAGCAGTACTTC. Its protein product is CAWSRHKTGRSYEQYF.

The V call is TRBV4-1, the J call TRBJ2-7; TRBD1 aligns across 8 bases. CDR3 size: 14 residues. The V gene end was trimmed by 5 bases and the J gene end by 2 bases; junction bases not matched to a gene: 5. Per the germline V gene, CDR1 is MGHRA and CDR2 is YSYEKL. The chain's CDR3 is CASSFQDRAYEQYF. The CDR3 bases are TGCGCCAGCAGCTTCCAGGACAGGGCCTACGAGCAGTACTTC.

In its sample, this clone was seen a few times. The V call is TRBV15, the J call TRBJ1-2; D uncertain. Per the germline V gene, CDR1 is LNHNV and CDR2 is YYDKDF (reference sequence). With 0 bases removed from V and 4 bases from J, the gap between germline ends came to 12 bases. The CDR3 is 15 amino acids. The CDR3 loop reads CATSRDVVAGYGYTF. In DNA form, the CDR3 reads TGTGCCACCAGCAGAGATGTGGTAGCGGGCTATGGCTACACCTTC. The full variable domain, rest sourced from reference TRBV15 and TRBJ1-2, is DAMVIQNPRYQVTQFGKPVTLSCSQTLNHNVMYWYQQKSSQAPKLLFHYYDKDFNNEADTPDNFQSRRPNTSFCFLDIRSPGLGDTAMYLCATSRDVVAGYGYTFGSGTRLTVV.

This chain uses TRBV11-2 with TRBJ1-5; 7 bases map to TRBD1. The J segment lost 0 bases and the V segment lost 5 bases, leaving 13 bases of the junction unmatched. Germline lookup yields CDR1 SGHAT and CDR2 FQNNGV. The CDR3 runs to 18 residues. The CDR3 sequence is CASSPGQVLTYSNQPQHF. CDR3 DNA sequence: TGTGCCAGCAGCCCAGGACAGGTATTAACTTATAGCAATCAGCCCCAGCATTTT.

The CDR3 bases are TGCGCCAGCAGCCTTCGGGGGGATGGCTACACCTTC. Its protein is CASSLRGDGYTF. The V call is TRBV5-1, the J call TRBJ1-2, with D perhaps TRBD1 (5 bases). The CDR3 has 12 residues. Trimming shortened V by 4 bases and J by 6 bases, and 10 bases separated the two germline ends. Per the germline V gene, CDR1 is SGHRS and CDR2 is YFSETQ.

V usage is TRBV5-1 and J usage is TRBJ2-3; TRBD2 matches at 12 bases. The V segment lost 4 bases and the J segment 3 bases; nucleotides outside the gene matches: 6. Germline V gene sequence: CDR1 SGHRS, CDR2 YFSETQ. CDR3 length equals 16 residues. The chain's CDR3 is CASSPGLAGQTDTQYF. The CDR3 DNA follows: TGCGCCAGCAGCCCTGGACTAGCGGGGCAGACAGATACGCAGTATTTT.

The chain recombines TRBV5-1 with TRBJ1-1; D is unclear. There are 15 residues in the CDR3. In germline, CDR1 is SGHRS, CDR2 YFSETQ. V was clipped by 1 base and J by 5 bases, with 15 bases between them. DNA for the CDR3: TGCGCCAGCAGCTTGCTGGACCTCTCGGGAACTGAAGCTTTCTTT. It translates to CASSLLDLSGTEAFF.

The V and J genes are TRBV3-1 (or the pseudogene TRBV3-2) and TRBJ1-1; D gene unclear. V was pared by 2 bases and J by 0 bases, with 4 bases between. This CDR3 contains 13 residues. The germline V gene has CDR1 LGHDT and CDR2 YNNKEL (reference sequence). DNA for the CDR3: TGTGCCAGCAGCCAACTTCTGAACACTGAAGCTTTCTTT. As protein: CASSQLLNTEAFF.

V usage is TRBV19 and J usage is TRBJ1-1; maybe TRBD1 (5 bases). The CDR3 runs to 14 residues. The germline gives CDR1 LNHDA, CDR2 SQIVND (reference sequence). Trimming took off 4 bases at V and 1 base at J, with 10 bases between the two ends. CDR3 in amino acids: CASSSAGRNTEAFF. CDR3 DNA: TGTGCCAGTAGTAGCGCAGGGCGGAACACTGAAGCTTTCTTT.

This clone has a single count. Here the CDR3 reads CSVLTKYSVRSSYEQYF. CDR3 in DNA: TGCAGCGTTCTCACCAAGTATAGCGTAAGGAGCTCCTACGAGCAGTACTTC. The J gene is TRBJ2-7, the V gene TRBV29-1; D might be TRBD2 (5 bases). The germline V gene has CDR1 SQVTM and CDR2 ANQGSEA. Deletions cut 5 bases from V and 0 bases from J, with 23 bases between. The CDR3 extends over 17 amino acids.

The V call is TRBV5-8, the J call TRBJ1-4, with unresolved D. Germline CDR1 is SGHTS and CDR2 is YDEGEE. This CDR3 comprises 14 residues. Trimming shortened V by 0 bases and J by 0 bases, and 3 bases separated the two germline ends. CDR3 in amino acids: CASSLGTTNEKLFF. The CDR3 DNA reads TGTGCCAGCAGCTTGGGTACAACTAATGAAAAACTGTTTTTT.